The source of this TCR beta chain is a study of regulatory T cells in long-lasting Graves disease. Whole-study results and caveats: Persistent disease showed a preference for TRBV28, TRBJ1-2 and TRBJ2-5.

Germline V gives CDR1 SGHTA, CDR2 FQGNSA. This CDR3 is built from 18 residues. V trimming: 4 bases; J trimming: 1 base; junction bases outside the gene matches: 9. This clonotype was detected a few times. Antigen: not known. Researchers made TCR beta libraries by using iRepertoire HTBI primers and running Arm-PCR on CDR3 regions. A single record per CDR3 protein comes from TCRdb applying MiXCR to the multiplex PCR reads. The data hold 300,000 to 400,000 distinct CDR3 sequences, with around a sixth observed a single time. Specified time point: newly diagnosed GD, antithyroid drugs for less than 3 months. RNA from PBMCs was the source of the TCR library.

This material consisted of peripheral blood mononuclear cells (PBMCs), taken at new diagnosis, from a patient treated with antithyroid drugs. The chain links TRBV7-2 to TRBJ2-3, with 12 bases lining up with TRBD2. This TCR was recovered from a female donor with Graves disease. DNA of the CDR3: TGTGCCAGCAGCTCCCCCCGCGCTAGCGGGAGGGGCACAGATACGCAGTATTTT. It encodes CASSSPRASGRGTDTQYF.